This T cell receptor (beta chain) came from a study of CD4 T cell repertoires in COVID-19. No culture step preceded sequencing of the ex vivo isolated memory T cells. The data were produced by immunoSEQ multiplex PCR, yet TCRdb's version contains in-frame clones alone and is incomplete. The data hold approximately 22,000 clones, with around nine tenths observed a single time. Trimming took 5 bases from V and 5 from J; bases not matched to a gene: 9. In germline, CDR1 is SGHAT, CDR2 FQNNGV. This CDR3 has 15 residues. Notes on the study in general: Some SARS-CoV-2 clonotypes, between 7 and 25%, recurred in SARS-CoV and/or HKU1 cultures.

There are a few counts of this clone. The antigen is unknown. This clonotype originated in a human donor who had COVID-19. The rearrangement links TRBV11-2 to TRBJ2-1; 7 positions agree with TRBD2. Sequencing was performed on central memory CD4+ T cells from blood, taken before the COVID-19 pandemic. DNA of the CDR3: TGTGCCAGCAGCCAATGGCGGGAGCCCCACAATGAGCAGTTCTTC. Translating it yields CASSQWREPHNEQFF.